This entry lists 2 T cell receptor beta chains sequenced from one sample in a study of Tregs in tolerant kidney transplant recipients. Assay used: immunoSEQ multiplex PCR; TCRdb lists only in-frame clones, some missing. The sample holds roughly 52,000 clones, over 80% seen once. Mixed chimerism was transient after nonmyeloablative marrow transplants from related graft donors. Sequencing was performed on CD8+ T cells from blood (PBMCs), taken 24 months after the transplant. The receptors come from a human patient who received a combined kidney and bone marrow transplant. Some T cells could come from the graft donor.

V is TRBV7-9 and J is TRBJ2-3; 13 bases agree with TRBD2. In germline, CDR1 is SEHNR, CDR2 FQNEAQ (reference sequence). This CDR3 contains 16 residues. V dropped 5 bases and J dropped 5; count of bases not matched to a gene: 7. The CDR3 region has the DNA TGTGCCAGCAGCCATCGGACTAGCGGGAGTGGAGATACGCAGTATTTT. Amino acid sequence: CASSHRTSGSGDTQYF.

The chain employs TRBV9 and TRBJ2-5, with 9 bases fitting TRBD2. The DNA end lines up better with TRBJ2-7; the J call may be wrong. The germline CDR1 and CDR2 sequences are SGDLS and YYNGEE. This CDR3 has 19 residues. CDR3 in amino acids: CASSSPAPNSGGTSYEQYF. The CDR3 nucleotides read TGTGCCAGCAGCTCCCCCGCCCCCAATAGCGGGGGTACCTCCTACGAGCAGTACTTC.